Listed here are 21 T cell receptor beta chains from one sample, sequenced in a study of blood T cell repertoires in COVID-19. Generated by immunoSEQ multiplex PCR, the TCRdb table keeps only in-frame clones and is missing some. Of 200,000 to 250,000 clones listed, 86% are singletons. The sample comprised peripheral blood. The receptor set was obtained from a woman between 45 and 65 years old with acute or convalescent COVID-19.

This sequence joins TRBV10-3 and TRBJ1-1; weak D call: TRBD1 (6 bases). CDR1 is ENHRY, CDR2 SYGVKD, per germline. The CDR3 runs 13 residues. Trimming removed 5 bases from V and 2 bases from J, with 9 bases in between. The CDR3 coding sequence is TGTGCCATCAGTCAGGGGCTCAACACTGAAGCTTTCTTT. Protein product: CAISQGLNTEAFF.

This rearrangement joins TRBV7-2 to TRBJ1-1, with D tentatively TRBD1 (6 bases). This CDR3 comprises 13 residues. Trimming pared 3 bases from V and 13 bases from J, leaving 18 bases between. CDR1 is SGHTA, CDR2 FQGNSA, per germline. CDR3: CASSFGQLPVVFF. The DNA for the CDR3 is TGTGCCAGCAGCTTCGGACAGCTCCCTGTGGTTTTCTTT.

The V call is TRBV24-1, the J call TRBJ1-1; D is possibly TRBD1 (5 bases). In germline, CDR1 is KGHDR, CDR2 SFDVKD. Trimming stripped 1 base from V and 1 base from J, with 15 bases between. The CDR3 sequence is 17 residues long. CDR3 in DNA: TGTGCCACCAGTGATTTCCGGGCAGGGTGGGGGAACACTGAAGCTTTCTTT. Translation: CATSDFRAGWGNTEAFF.

The V and J genes are TRBV7-2 and TRBJ2-3; D is unresolved. This CDR3 has 14 residues. The germline V gene has CDR1 SGHTA and CDR2 FQGNSA. The germline V and J ends were trimmed by 6 bases and 3 bases, with 13 bases remaining between them. Written as DNA, the CDR3 is TGTGCCAGCAGACCTCCCCTGACAACAGATACGCAGTATTTT. Encoded protein: CASRPPLTTDTQYF.

This clone was seen once. This chain links TRBV19 with TRBJ1-5; 9 bases fit TRBD1. The CDR3 spans 15 residues. From germline, CDR1 is LNHDA and CDR2 SQIVND (reference sequence). Losses at the gene ends were 6 bases for V and 5 bases for J; bases not matched to a gene: 8. Here the CDR3 reads CASSRGQGPHQPQHF. DNA of the CDR3: TGTGCCAGTAGCAGGGGACAGGGCCCCCATCAGCCCCAGCATTTT.

CDR3 nucleotide sequence: TGTGCCAGCAGCTTGGCCGTCTCAACTAATGAAAAACTGTTTTTT. Amino acid sequence: CASSLAVSTNEKLFF. The gene calls are TRBV5-4 and TRBJ1-4; the D is unclear. This CDR3 spans 15 amino acids. Trimming pared 0 bases from V and 0 bases from J, leaving 6 bases between. The germline V gene has CDR1 SGHNT and CDR2 YYREEE (reference sequence). The full variable domain, rest sourced from reference TRBV5-4 and TRBJ1-4, is ETGVTQSPTHLIKTRGQQVTLRCSSQSGHNTVSWYQQALGQGPQFIFQYYREEENGRGNFPPRFSGLQFPNYSSELNVNALELDDSALYLCASSLAVSTNEKLFFGSGTQLSVL.

The J gene is TRBJ2-5, the V gene TRBV2, with TRBD2 as a possible D gene (5 bases). V shed 7 bases and J shed 4 bases, with 7 bases lying between them. This CDR3 comprises 11 residues. Germline V gives CDR1 SNHLY, CDR2 FYNNEI. The CDR3 region has the DNA TGTGCCAGCAAGCGGCGAGAGACCCAGTACTTC. Translated: CASKRRETQYF.

The chain employs TRBV7-6 and TRBJ2-2; D unclear. V dropped 5 bases and J dropped 3 bases, with 16 bases sitting between them. The CDR3 runs to 16 residues. Germline V lookup: CDR1 SGHVS, CDR2 FNYEAQ. Here the CDR3 reads CASSRRSSADTGELFF. The CDR3 bases are TGTGCCAGCAGCCGAAGGTCCAGCGCCGACACCGGGGAGCTGTTTTTT.

This clone appeared once. The gene calls are TRBV25-1 and TRBJ2-1, with 9 bases fitting TRBD2. The V gene's germline CDR1 is MGHDK and CDR2 SYGVNS. The CDR3 runs 16 residues. V gave up 4 bases and J gave up 10 bases; unmatched junction bases: 14. The DNA of the CDR3 is TGTGCCAGCAGTGCCCGGACTAGCGTTTACCATGGGGAGCAGTTCTTC. Amino acid sequence: CASSARTSVYHGEQFF.

This CDR3 reads CASSLNRGENTIYF. CDR3 DNA sequence: TGTGCCAGCAGCTTAAACAGGGGAGAAAACACCATATATTTT. The chain is built from TRBV7-7 and TRBJ1-3, with 7 bases aligning to TRBD1. V dropped 2 bases and J dropped 6; count of bases not matched to a gene: 4. The germline V gene has CDR1 SSHAT and CDR2 FNYEAQ (reference sequence). The CDR3 is made up of 14 amino acids. The full variable domain, completed using reference TRBV7-7 and TRBJ1-3, is GAGVSQSPRYKVTKRGQDVTLRCDPISSHATLYWYQQALGQGPEFLTYFNYEAQPDKSGLPSDRFSAERPEGSISTLTIQRTEQRDSAMYRCASSLNRGENTIYFGEGSWLTVV.

CDR3 nucleotide sequence: TGCGCCAGCAGCCCAACAGGGAATTCCTACAATGAGCAGTTCTTC. Translating it yields CASSPTGNSYNEQFF. This chain links TRBV5-1 with TRBJ2-1, with D perhaps matching TRBD1 (6 bases). The V gene's germline CDR1 is SGHRS and CDR2 YFSETQ. Trimming pared 4 bases from V and 1 base from J, leaving 12 bases between. This CDR3 has 15 residues.

This clone was seen a few times. The rearrangement links TRBV9 to TRBJ1-4; D not certain. Germline values: CDR1 SGDLS, CDR2 YYNGEE. CDR3 size: 15 residues. V lost 1 base, J lost 8 bases, and 15 bases lay in between. CDR3 coding DNA: TGTGCCAGCAGCGTATCCGGGTGGGTAGGCGAAAAACTGTTTTTT. It translates to CASSVSGWVGEKLFF.

The chain is built from TRBV7-2 and TRBJ2-5; D remains unclear. Germline-derived CDR1 and CDR2 are SGHTA and FQGNSA. The CDR3 totals 13 residues. The V end lost 5 bases, the J end lost 4 bases, and 11 bases lay between the germline ends. CDR3 residues: CASSRGDGETQYF. CDR3 DNA: TGTGCCAGCAGCCGAGGAGATGGAGAGACCCAGTACTTC.

This chain uses TRBV7-6 with TRBJ2-3; TRBD2 matches at 10 bases. Germline V gene sequence: CDR1 SGHVS, CDR2 FNYEAQ. V gave up 5 bases and J gave up 1 base; unmatched junction bases: 18. The CDR3 sequence is 20 residues long. The CDR3 region has the DNA TGTGCCAGCAGCCCGTGGAGTAGCGGGGGGCTTCTGAGGGGCACAGATACGCAGTATTTT. It specifies CASSPWSSGGLLRGTDTQYF.

Details on this clone: An end of the junction differs from the germline gene, which may be a read error. The CDR3, as DNA: TGCGCCAGCAGCTTGGCCCCCAGCGGGGGGGCCTTCAGGCAAGAGATCCAGTACTTC. Encoded protein: CASSLAPSGGAFRQEIQYF. This chain connects TRBV5-1 to TRBJ2-5; 10 positions match TRBD2. Germline-derived CDR1 and CDR2 are SGHRS and YFSETQ. The CDR3 contains 19 residues.

This clone was picked up one time. The genes are TRBV14 and TRBJ2-1; D gene ambiguous. This CDR3 is 15 amino acids long. The V gene's germline CDR1 is SGHDN and CDR2 FVKESK. The V end lost 6 bases, the J end lost 3 bases, and 15 bases lay between the germline ends. CDR3 sequence reads: CASSPLVGIYNEQFF. The CDR3 DNA sequence: TGTGCCAGCAGTCCTCTAGTGGGTATCTACAATGAGCAGTTCTTC. The entire variable domain, with the rest obtained from reference TRBV14 and TRBJ2-1, is as follows: EAGVTQFPSHSVIEKGQTVTLRCDPISGHDNLYWYRRVMGKEIKFLLHFVKESKQDESGMPNNRFLAERTGGTYSTLKVQPAELEDSGVYFCASSPLVGIYNEQFFGPGTRLTVL.

This clone was recorded a few times. The chain uses TRBV19 and TRBJ1-1; tentatively, D is TRBD1 (6 bases). Trimming left V 7 bases short and J 4 bases short, with 13 bases between. Germline CDR1 LNHDA, CDR2 SQIVND (reference sequence). This CDR3 is built from 13 residues. CDR3 region: CASIATGSTEAFF. DNA for the CDR3: TGTGCCAGTATCGCTACAGGGTCCACTGAAGCTTTCTTT. The whole variable domain, filled in from reference TRBV19 and TRBJ1-1, reads DGGITQSPKYLFRKEGQNVTLSCEQNLNHDAMYWYRQDPGQGLRLIYYSQIVNDFQKGDIAEGYSVSREKKESFPLTVTSAQKNPTAFYLCASIATGSTEAFFGQGTRLTVV.

The rearrangement joins TRBV3-1 (or the pseudogene TRBV3-2) to TRBJ1-6; D gene uncertain. Germline-derived CDR1 and CDR2 are LGHDT and YNNKEL (reference sequence). This CDR3 region has 14 residues. V gave up 4 bases and J gave up 6 bases, with 10 bases separating them. The CDR3 region is CASSRGVGNSPLHF. In nucleotides, the CDR3 is TGTGCCAGCAGCCGGGGAGTTGGTAATTCACCCCTCCACTTT.

V and J are TRBV5-1 and TRBJ2-3; tentative D call: TRBD2 (5 bases). The V gene's germline CDR1 is SGHRS and CDR2 YFSETQ. Between the trimmed V and J ends, which lost 4 bases and 0 bases, there was a span of 15 bases. This CDR3 comprises 16 residues. CDR3 sequence: CASSTGNTPSTDTQYF. DNA of the CDR3: TGCGCCAGCAGCACCGGGAACACCCCTAGCACAGATACGCAGTATTTT.

The chain combines TRBV19 with TRBJ1-6, with D possibly TRBD1 on 6 matching bases. Per germline, CDR1 LNHDA and CDR2 SQIVND (reference sequence). The V end lost 6 bases, the J end lost 6 bases, and 18 bases lay between the germline ends. The CDR3 sequence is 16 residues long. The CDR3 nucleotides are TGTGCCAGTAGCCCTGGGGGGGCCCTCTTTAATTCACCCCTCCACTTT. Amino acid sequence: CASSPGGALFNSPLHF.

The gene calls are TRBV5-1 and TRBJ2-3, with TRBD1 matching over 9 bases. V was pared by 4 bases and J by 4 bases, with 7 bases of the junction left unmatched. The germline gives CDR1 SGHRS, CDR2 YFSETQ. The CDR3 is 15 amino acids. CDR3 sequence reads: CASSPRDRVPDTQYF. The CDR3 DNA reads as TGCGCCAGCAGCCCCCGGGACAGGGTCCCAGATACGCAGTATTTT.